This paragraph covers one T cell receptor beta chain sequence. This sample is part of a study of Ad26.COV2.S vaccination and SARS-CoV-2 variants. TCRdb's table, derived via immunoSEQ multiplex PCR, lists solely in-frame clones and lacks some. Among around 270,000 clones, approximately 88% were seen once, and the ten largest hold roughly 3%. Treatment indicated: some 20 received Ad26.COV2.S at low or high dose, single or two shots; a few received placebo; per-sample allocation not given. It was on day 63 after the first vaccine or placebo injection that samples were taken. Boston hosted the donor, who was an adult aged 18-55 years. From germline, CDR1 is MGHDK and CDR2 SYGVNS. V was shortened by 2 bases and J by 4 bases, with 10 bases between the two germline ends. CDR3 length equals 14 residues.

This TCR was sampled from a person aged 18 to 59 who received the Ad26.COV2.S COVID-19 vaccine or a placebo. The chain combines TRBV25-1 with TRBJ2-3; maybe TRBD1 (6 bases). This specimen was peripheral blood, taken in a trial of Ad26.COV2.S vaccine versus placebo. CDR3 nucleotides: TGTGCCAGCAGTGAAGCAGGGGTTGCAGATACGCAGTATTTT. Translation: CASSEAGVADTQYF.